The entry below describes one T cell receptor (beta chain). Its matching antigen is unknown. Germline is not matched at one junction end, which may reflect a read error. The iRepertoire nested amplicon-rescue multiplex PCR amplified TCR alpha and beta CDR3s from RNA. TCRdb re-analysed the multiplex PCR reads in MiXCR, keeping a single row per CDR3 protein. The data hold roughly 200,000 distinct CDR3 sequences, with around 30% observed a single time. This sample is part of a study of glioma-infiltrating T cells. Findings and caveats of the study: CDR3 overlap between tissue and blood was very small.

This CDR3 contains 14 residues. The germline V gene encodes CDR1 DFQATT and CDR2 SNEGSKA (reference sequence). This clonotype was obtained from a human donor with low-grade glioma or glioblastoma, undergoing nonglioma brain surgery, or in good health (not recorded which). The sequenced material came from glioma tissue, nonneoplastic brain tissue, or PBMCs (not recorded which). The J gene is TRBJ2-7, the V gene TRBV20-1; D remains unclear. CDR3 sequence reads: CSARGQLNTYGQYF. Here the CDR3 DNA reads TGCAGTGCTAGAGGGCAGTTGAACACCTACGGGCAGTACTTC.